This T cell receptor (beta chain) was profiled in a study of blood T cell repertoires in COVID-19. Produced via immunoSEQ multiplex PCR; TCRdb's table is partial and in-frame only. The sample gives fewer than 300,000 clones, 81% of which show up once; roughly 2.9% is in the top ten. In the case of this clone: Other nucleotide sequences from this sample produce the same CDR3.

CDR1 is MNHEY and CDR2 is SVGAGI in the germline V gene. Trimming pared 3 bases from V and 1 base from J, leaving 9 bases between. The CDR3 totals 14 residues. The rearrangement links TRBV6-5 to TRBJ1-1; perhaps TRBD1 as D (5 bases). The receptor's source is an older woman with active or convalescent COVID-19. The sample consisted of peripheral blood. CDR3 loop: CASSYSTGNTEAFF. Here the CDR3 DNA reads TGTGCCAGCAGTTATAGCACAGGGAACACTGAAGCTTTCTTT.